This is a list of T cell receptor beta chains from one sample in a study of liver allograft versus peripheral blood T cells. One entry per CDR3 protein results from TCRdb running MiXCR on the reads. The sample consists of 4,000 to 6,000 distinct CDR3 sequences, over 15% of them appearing once. All receptors derive from a human patient who had a liver transplant. Part of the T cells may come from the graft donor. Both conserved end residues are part of each CDR3. D genes are given only for firm matches. Expanded clones get a size class; other rows say once, few or many, or leave the size out.

D gene	V gene	J gene	clone size	CDR3 DNA	CDR3 protein
NA	TRBV25-1	TRBJ2-2	NA	TGTGCCAGCAGTGGACAGGTCACCGGGGAGCTGTTTTTT	CASSGQVTGELFF
NA	TRBV6-1	TRBJ1-5	many	TGTGCCAGCAGTGATTGGAGGGGAAGCAATCAGCCCCAGCATTTT	CASSDWRGSNQPQHF
NA	TRBV27	TRBJ2-3	few	TGTGCCAGCAGTCAACTAGCTTCCACAGATACGCAGTATTTT	CASSQLASTDTQYF
NA	TRBV10-1	TRBJ2-1	NA	TGCGCCAGCAGTGCTATTAGCTCCTACAATGAGCAGTTCTTC	CASSAISSYNEQFF
NA	TRBV27	TRBJ1-2	many	TGTGCCAGCAGTTTCGGGGTTAACTATGGCTACACCTTC	CASSFGVNYGYTF
NA	TRBV6-5	TRBJ2-7	few	TGTGCCAGCAGTCCCACAGGGGAGGCATCCTACGAGCAGTACTTC	CASSPTGEASYEQYF
NA	TRBV7-2	TRBJ1-6	NA	TGTGCCAGCAGCCACCTACTCCAGGGCTCCTATAATTCACCCCTCCACTTT	CASSHLLQGSYNSPLHF
NA	TRBV30	TRBJ2-3	few	TGTGCCTGGAGCCTGGGGGTTCGCACAGATACGCAGTATTTT	CAWSLGVRTDTQYF
NA	TRBV6-5	TRBJ1-6	medium-sized	TGTGCCAGCAGTGACCGGCGGGGGTCACCCCTCCACTTT	CASSDRRGSPLHF
NA	TRBV6-2/TRBV6-3	TRBJ2-7	many	TGTGCCAGCAGTCAAGGAAGTTACGTCTCCTACGAGCAGTACTTC	CASSQGSYVSYEQYF
TRBD1	TRBV18	TRBJ1-5	many	TGTGCCAGCCGGGGACAGAATAGCAATCAGCCCCAGCATTTT	CASRGQNSNQPQHF
NA	TRBV7-9	TRBJ2-5	few	TGTGCCAGCACTCCCCCTCTAACCCAAGAGACCCAGTACTTC	CASTPPLTQETQYF
TRBD1	TRBV30	TRBJ2-1	NA	TGTGCCTGGAGTGGGTGGGACAGGTACAATGAGCAGTTCTTC	CAWSGWDRYNEQFF
NA	TRBV7-9	TRBJ2-1	few	TGTGCCAGCAACTACCCCTGGGGAGCTGGGAATGAGCAGTTCTTC	CASNYPWGAGNEQFF
TRBD1	TRBV28	TRBJ1-6	few	TGTGCCAGCAGTGGGACAGGGGGCTGGGATAATTCACCCCTCCACTTT	CASSGTGGWDNSPLHF
NA	TRBV27	TRBJ1-1	few	TGTGCCAGCAGTTTAGGGGCGGTGAACACTGAAGCTTTCTTT	CASSLGAVNTEAFF
NA	TRBV6-5	TRBJ2-2	medium-sized	TGTGCCATCCAACTATCGACAGGCACCGGGGAGCTGTTTTTT	CAIQLSTGTGELFF
NA	TRBV6-6	TRBJ2-3	medium-sized	TGTGCCAGCAGTTACTCGACCCCCGGCGATACGCAGTATTTT	CASSYSTPGDTQYF
NA	TRBV7-2	TRBJ2-7	few	TGTGCCAGCAGCCCAGAGGAGTCCTACGAGCAGTACTTC	CASSPEESYEQYF
NA	TRBV30	TRBJ1-5	NA	TGTGCCTGGAGTGACTCCGTAAATCAGCCCCAGCATTTT	CAWSDSVNQPQHF
TRBD1	TRBV27	TRBJ1-2	NA	TGTGCCAGCAGCGGGACAGGGGTGGGTGGCTACACCTTC	CASSGTGVGGYTF
NA	TRBV30	TRBJ1-2	many	TGTACCTGGGGAGACGACACAGTAACTATTGGCTACACCTTC	CTWGDDTVTIGYTF
NA	TRBV12-5	TRBJ1-4	NA	TGTGCTAGTGGTTTGGTTGGGACTTCCTATAATGAAAAACTGTTTTTT	CASGLVGTSYNEKLFF
NA	TRBV9	TRBJ1-2	few	TGTGCCAGCCCTCATTGGGGGGGGGACAACCCTCAAGGAAGTGATGGCTACACCTTC	CASPHWGGDNPQGSDGYTF
NA	TRBV27	TRBJ1-1	NA	TGTGCCAGCAGCCCGGGGGCTGCGAACACTGAAGCTTTCTTT	CASSPGAANTEAFF
NA	TRBV24-1	TRBJ2-6	medium-sized	TGTGCCACCAGTGGCCTACAGGGACCTGAATCTGGGGCCAACGTCCTGACTTTC	CATSGLQGPESGANVLTF
TRBD1	TRBV25-1	TRBJ2-7	NA	TGTGCCAGGATGACAGGGCTAAGGTACGAGCAGTACTTC	CARMTGLRYEQYF
TRBD1	TRBV28	TRBJ2-4	NA	TGTGCCGGTGAGGGGAGGACAGGGGCAGGGTACATTCAGTACTTC	CAGEGRTGAGYIQYF
NA	TRBV20-1	TRBJ2-5	few	TGCAGTGCTAGAGACTTAAGGGGGGTAGTATCAAAGACCCAGTACTTC	CSARDLRGVVSKTQYF
NA	TRBV7-9	TRBJ1-1	many	TGTGCCAGCAGCCTCTATGGGGGGCTAGGGGACACTGAAGCTTTCTTT	CASSLYGGLGDTEAFF
NA	TRBV12-3/TRBV12-4	TRBJ2-5	NA	TGTGCCAGCAGTTTTTCTAGCCCAAGTCTAGAGACCCAGTACTTC	CASSFSSPSLETQYF
NA	TRBV27	TRBJ1-2	medium-sized	TGTGCCAGCAGTTTAAGCCACAGGGACCCACTGGGCTACACCTTC	CASSLSHRDPLGYTF
NA	TRBV7-9	TRBJ2-3	many	TGTGCCAGCAGCCTGCCTGCTGCTAGCTTCCATTGGGACACAGATACGCAGTATTTT	CASSLPAASFHWDTDTQYF
TRBD2	TRBV5-4	TRBJ2-3	few	TGTGCCAGCAGCTGGCGAATAGGGACTAGCGGGAGTCTGGATACGCAGTATTTT	CASSWRIGTSGSLDTQYF
NA	TRBV6-5	TRBJ2-7	many	TGTGCCAGCAGTTACACAGGGCCCTCCTACGAGCAGTACTTC	CASSYTGPSYEQYF
NA	TRBV6-2/TRBV6-3	TRBJ2-2	medium-sized	TGTGCCAGCACCCTCCTCCACAGGGAGGACACCGGGGAGCTGTTTTTT	CASTLLHREDTGELFF
NA	TRBV7-2	TRBJ1-4	medium-sized	TGTGCCAGCAGCTTAGGGCATAGGGGACCTAATGAAAAACTGTTTTTT	CASSLGHRGPNEKLFF
TRBD1	TRBV19	TRBJ2-7	NA	TGTGCCAGTAGTACCCCGGGACAGAACCCCTACGAGCAGTACTTC	CASSTPGQNPYEQYF
NA	TRBV30	TRBJ1-2	NA	TGTGCCTGGTCCGGGACCAACTATGGCTACACCTTC	CAWSGTNYGYTF
NA	TRBV5-4	TRBJ2-3	many	TGTGCCAGCAGCTTGGATGCCGGGATCGGGGATACGCAGTATTTT	CASSLDAGIGDTQYF
TRBD1	TRBV7-9	TRBJ2-7	NA	TGTGCCAGCAGCCGCACGGACAGGGGAATCCACGAGCAGTACTTC	CASSRTDRGIHEQYF
TRBD1	TRBV15	TRBJ2-7	many	TGTGCCACCAGCTTGACAGGGTCCTACGAGCAGTACTTC	CATSLTGSYEQYF
TRBD1	TRBV10-3	TRBJ2-7	medium-sized	TGTGCCACAGAGACAGGGGGATCCTACGAGCAGTACTTC	CATETGGSYEQYF
NA	TRBV12-3/TRBV12-4	TRBJ1-1	few	TGTGCCAGCAGTTTAGCGACGGAGTTGGGGGGAACCACTGAAGCTTTCTTT	CASSLATELGGTTEAFF
TRBD1	TRBV9	TRBJ2-7	many	TGTGCCAGCAGCTCCCCTCGTGATAGGGGGCTGGAACCGCACGAGCAGTACTTC	CASSSPRDRGLEPHEQYF
NA	TRBV10-3	TRBJ2-7	many	TGTGCCATCAGTGAGGGGACCTACTTGGACGAGCAGTACTTC	CAISEGTYLDEQYF
NA	TRBV28	TRBJ2-1	NA	TGTGCCAGCAAGGAGCGGGTCACCTACAATGAGCAGTTCTTC	CASKERVTYNEQFF
TRBD1	TRBV7-9	TRBJ1-4	medium-sized	TGTGCCAGCAGCTTAAGTCAGGGGGCGGAAAAACTGTTTTTT	CASSLSQGAEKLFF
NA	TRBV13	TRBJ1-2	NA	TGTGCCAGCAGCTTAGGGGGCGCGGATGTTGGCTACACCTTC	CASSLGGADVGYTF
TRBD2	TRBV14	TRBJ2-5	NA	TGTGCCAGCAGCTCCCTTAGGGAGGGGTTTTTATCGGAGACCCAGTACTTC	CASSSLREGFLSETQYF
TRBD1	TRBV12-3/TRBV12-4	TRBJ2-3	few	TGTGCCAGCAGCACGGACAGGGTGACAGATACGCAGTATTTT	CASSTDRVTDTQYF
TRBD2	TRBV10-3	TRBJ2-1	medium-sized	TGTGCCATCAGCAAGAGCGGGGACTCCTACAATGAGCAGTTCTTC	CAISKSGDSYNEQFF
NA	TRBV6-6	TRBJ1-2	many	TGTGCCAGCAGTTCTCTTCGTGGAGGCCGCGAGATCCAAGCTAACTATGGCTACACCTTC	CASSSLRGGREIQANYGYTF
NA	TRBV6-5	TRBJ1-1	medium-sized	TGTGCCAGCAGTTACTCTGAGGTCACTGAAGCTTTCTTT	CASSYSEVTEAFF
TRBD2	TRBV2	TRBJ2-7	NA	TGTGCCAGCAGTGACACCTTAGGGTCGAGCGGGACCTACGAGCAGTACTTC	CASSDTLGSSGTYEQYF
NA	TRBV15	TRBJ2-3	many	TGTGCCACAAGGACGGACTTGGCAGATACGCAGTATTTT	CATRTDLADTQYF